One and the same sample provided the 14 T cell receptor beta chains below, sequenced in a study of cytomegalovirus exposure and HLA in healthy donors. PCR used 60 Vbeta primers and 13 Jbeta primers. Using immunoSEQ multiplex PCR, the repertoire was profiled, and TCRdb retains in-frame clones only, with some absent. The top ten hold approximately 3% of the sample, which has 50,000 to 65,000 clones, around 82% seen once. The sample taken for sequencing was PBMCs. Source of these receptors: a woman between 18 and 30 years old in good health and CMV-seronegative.

This clone was seen only once. This chain links TRBV10-1 with TRBJ2-7, with a possible D match to TRBD1 (6 bases). Germline V gene data show CDR1 as WNHNN and CDR2 as SYGVQD (reference sequence). CDR3 length: 15 residues. Trimming removed 6 bases at V and 2 bases at J, with 17 bases between. The CDR3 coding sequence is TGCGCCAGCAGCCGGGACACCCTGACCCCCTACGAGCAGTACTTC. Translated, it gives CASSRDTLTPYEQYF.

This chain uses TRBV11-2 with TRBJ2-7; tentative D call: TRBD1 (6 bases). The CDR3 length is 17 residues. Germline CDR1 reads SGHAT; CDR2 reads FQNNGV. V dropped 5 bases and J dropped 3 bases, with 23 bases sitting between them. CDR3 in amino acids: CASSQNPGTIKYYEQYF. CDR3 bases: TGTGCCAGCAGCCAAAACCCCGGGACAATCAAATACTACGAGCAGTACTTC.

This clone appeared a few times. The genes are TRBV27 and TRBJ2-1; 10 positions match TRBD1. Germline loops: CDR1 MNHEY, CDR2 SMNVEV (reference sequence). The ends lost 4 bases at V and 15 bases at J; junction bases unmatched: 9. The CDR3 has 13 amino acids. The CDR3: CASSWDRGPGSFF. The CDR3 bases are TGTGCCAGCAGTTGGGACAGGGGCCCGGGGTCGTTCTTC.

This clone was counted a few times. CDR3 sequence reads: CASSLVGQTPGAFF. CDR3 DNA sequence: TGTGCCAGCAGCTTAGTGGGACAGACACCGGGGGCTTTCTTT. The gene calls are TRBV7-9 and TRBJ1-1, with TRBD1 matching over 7 bases. V was clipped by 1 base and J by 11 bases; unmatched bases: 10. CDR1 is SEHNR, CDR2 FQNEAQ, per germline (reference sequence). There are 14 residues in the CDR3.

The chain recombines TRBV28 with TRBJ1-5; 8 bases match TRBD1. The V and J ends lost 6 bases and 4 bases, in that order; junction bases with no gene match: 11. CDR1 is MDHEN and CDR2 is SYDVKM in the germline V gene. The CDR3 sequence is 16 residues long. CDR3 sequence reads: CASRRGTGQKNQPQHF. The DNA for the CDR3 is TGTGCCAGCAGGCGCGGGACAGGACAGAAAAATCAGCCCCAGCATTTT.

Regarding this clone: Germline is not matched at one junction end, which may reflect a read error. V is TRBV7-7 and J is TRBJ2-5, with D hard to call. The CDR3 loop spans 13 amino acids. From germline, CDR1 is SSHAT and CDR2 FNYEAQ (reference sequence). CDR3 nucleotides: TGTGCTAGCAGCCCCCGGAGTCAAGAGACCCAGTACTTC. Protein product: CASSPRSQETQYF.

CDR3 in amino acids: CASGRTGFGNTIYF. The CDR3 DNA reads as TGTGCCAGCGGCAGGACAGGGTTTGGAAACACCATATATTTT. The V call is TRBV27, the J call TRBJ1-3; TRBD1 matches at 8 bases. Germline lookup yields CDR1 MNHEY and CDR2 SMNVEV (reference sequence). The CDR3 has 14 residues. J was trimmed by 3 bases and V by 8 bases; bases with no gene match: 6.

There are a few counts of this clone. The chain links TRBV19 to TRBJ1-5; tentatively, D is TRBD1 (6 bases). CDR1 and CDR2 from the germline V gene are LNHDA and SQIVND (reference sequence). Trimming stripped 3 bases from V and 2 bases from J, with 14 bases between. This CDR3 contains 16 residues. CDR3 nucleotide sequence: TGTGCCAGTAGTATTGGCTCATCAGGGGGCAATCAGCCCCAGCATTTT. Translating gives CASSIGSSGGNQPQHF.

The chain links TRBV28 to TRBJ2-7, with D unresolved. Germline CDR1 is MDHEN and CDR2 is SYDVKM. Trimming pared 8 bases from V and 5 bases from J, leaving 4 bases between. The CDR3 sequence is 9 residues long. The CDR3 nucleotides read TGTGCCAGCGGAGACGAGCAGTACTTC. Translated, it gives CASGDEQYF.

The rearrangement uses TRBV19 and TRBJ2-1, with D tentatively TRBD2 (6 bases). Germline CDR1 LNHDA, CDR2 SQIVND (reference sequence). The V end was cut by 8 bases, the J end by 7 bases, with 6 bases between. The CDR3 covers 10 residues. CDR3 nucleotides: TGTGCCAGTGGGAGGAATGAGCAGTTCTTC. It codes for CASGRNEQFF.

V is TRBV5-6 and J is TRBJ2-1, with no clear D. Germline values: CDR1 SGHDT, CDR2 YYEEEE. Deletions cut 3 bases from V and 8 bases from J, with 21 bases between. The CDR3 covers 16 residues. The CDR3 loop reads CASSSAFRRGLDEQFF. The CDR3 nucleotides read TGTGCCAGCAGCTCAGCGTTTCGGAGAGGTTTAGATGAGCAGTTCTTC.

In its sample, this clone was seen a few times. The chain joins TRBV5-1 to TRBJ2-3, with D perhaps matching TRBD2 (6 bases). CDR3 size: 13 residues. Germline loops: CDR1 SGHRS, CDR2 YFSETQ. The V and J ends lost 3 bases and 7 bases respectively, with 12 bases between them. The CDR3 loop is CASSSRDFNTQYF. In DNA, the CDR3 is TGCGCCAGCAGCTCACGGGACTTCAATACGCAGTATTTT.

The J gene is TRBJ2-7, the V gene TRBV28, with 8 bases lining up with TRBD1. CDR1 is MDHEN, CDR2 SYDVKM, per germline. The V and J ends lost 6 bases and 5 bases, in that order; junction bases with no gene match: 9. There are 14 residues in the CDR3. This CDR3 is CASRYDRGPNEQYF. CDR3 DNA: TGTGCCAGCAGATATGACAGGGGCCCTAACGAGCAGTACTTC.

The CDR3 nucleotides read TGCGCCAGCAGCCCCCCCCGGTGGCAGGGGTTGAATCAGCCCCAGCATTTT. Residues: CASSPPRWQGLNQPQHF. This sequence joins TRBV4-1 and TRBJ1-5; weak D call: TRBD1 (6 bases). CDR1 MGHRA and CDR2 YSYEKL come from the germline V gene. The length of the CDR3 is 17 residues. V lost 4 bases to trimming and J lost 4 bases, with 20 bases between them.